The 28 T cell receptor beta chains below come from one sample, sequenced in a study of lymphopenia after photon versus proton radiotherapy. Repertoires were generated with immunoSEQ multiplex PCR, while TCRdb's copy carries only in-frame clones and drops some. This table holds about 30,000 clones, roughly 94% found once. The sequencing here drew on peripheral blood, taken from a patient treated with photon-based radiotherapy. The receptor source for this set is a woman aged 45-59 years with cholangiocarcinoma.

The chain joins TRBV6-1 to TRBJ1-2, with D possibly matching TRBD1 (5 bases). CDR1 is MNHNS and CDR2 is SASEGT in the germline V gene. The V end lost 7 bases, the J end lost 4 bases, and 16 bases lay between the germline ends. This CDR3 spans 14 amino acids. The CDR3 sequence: CASMDRGEPYGYTF. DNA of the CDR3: TGTGCCAGCATGGATCGGGGGGAGCCCTATGGCTACACCTTC.

The CDR3 is CASSFGTKNIQYF. CDR3 DNA sequence: TGTGCCAGCAGCTTTGGGACCAAAAACATTCAGTACTTC. V and J are TRBV11-2 and TRBJ2-4; D gene ambiguous. Trimming removed 3 bases from V and 2 bases from J, with 5 bases in between. Germline CDR1 reads SGHAT; CDR2 reads FQNNGV. The CDR3 is 13 residues long. Complete variable domain (other parts from reference TRBV11-2 and TRBJ2-4): EAGVAQSPRYKIIEKRQSVAFWCNPISGHATLYWYQQILGQGPKLLIQFQNNGVVDDSQLPKDRFSAERLKGVDSTLKIQPAKLEDSAVYLCASSFGTKNIQYFGAGTRLSVL.

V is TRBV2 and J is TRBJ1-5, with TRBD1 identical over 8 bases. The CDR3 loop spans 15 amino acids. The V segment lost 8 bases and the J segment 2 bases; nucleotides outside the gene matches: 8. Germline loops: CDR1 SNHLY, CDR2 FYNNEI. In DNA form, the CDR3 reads TGTGCCAGCGCCCAGGGGGCGGGGGGCAATCAGCCCCAGCATTTT. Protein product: CASAQGAGGNQPQHF. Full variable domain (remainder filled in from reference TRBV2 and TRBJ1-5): EPEVTQTPSHQVTQMGQEVILRCVPISNHLYFYWYRQILGQKVEFLVSFYNNEISEKSEIFDDQFSVERPDGSNFTLKIRSTKLEDSAMYFCASAQGAGGNQPQHFGDGTRLSIL.

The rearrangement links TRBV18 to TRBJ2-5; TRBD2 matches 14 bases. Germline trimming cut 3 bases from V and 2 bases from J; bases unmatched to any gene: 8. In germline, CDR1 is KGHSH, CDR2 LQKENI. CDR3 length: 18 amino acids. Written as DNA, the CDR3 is TGTGCCAGCTCACCCGGGACAAGGACTAGCGGGGGGCAAGAGACCCAGTACTTC. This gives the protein CASSPGTRTSGGQETQYF. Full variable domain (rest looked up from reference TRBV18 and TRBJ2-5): NAGVMQNPRHLVRRRGQEARLRCSPMKGHSHVYWYRQLPEEGLKFMVYLQKENIIDESGMPKERFSAEFPKEGPSILRIQQVVRGDSAAYFCASSPGTRTSGGQETQYFGPGTRLLVL.

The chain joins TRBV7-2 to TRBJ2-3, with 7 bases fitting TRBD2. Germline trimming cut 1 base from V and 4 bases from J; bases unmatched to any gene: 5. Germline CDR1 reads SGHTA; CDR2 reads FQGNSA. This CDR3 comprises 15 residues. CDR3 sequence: CASSLGGGSADTQYF. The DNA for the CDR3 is TGTGCCAGCAGCTTAGGCGGGGGTTCGGCAGATACGCAGTATTTT.

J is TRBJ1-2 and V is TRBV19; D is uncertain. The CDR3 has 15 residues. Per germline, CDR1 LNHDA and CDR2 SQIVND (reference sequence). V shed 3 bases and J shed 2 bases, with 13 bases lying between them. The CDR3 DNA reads TGTGCCAGTAGTATGCATCCGGAACCGAACTATGGCTACACCTTC. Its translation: CASSMHPEPNYGYTF.

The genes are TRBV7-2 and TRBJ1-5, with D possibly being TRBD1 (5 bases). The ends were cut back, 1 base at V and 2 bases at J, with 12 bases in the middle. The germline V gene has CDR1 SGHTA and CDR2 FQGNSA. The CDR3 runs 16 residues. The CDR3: CASSLGRGVGNQPQHF. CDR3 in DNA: TGTGCCAGCAGCTTAGGACGGGGCGTAGGCAATCAGCCCCAGCATTTT.

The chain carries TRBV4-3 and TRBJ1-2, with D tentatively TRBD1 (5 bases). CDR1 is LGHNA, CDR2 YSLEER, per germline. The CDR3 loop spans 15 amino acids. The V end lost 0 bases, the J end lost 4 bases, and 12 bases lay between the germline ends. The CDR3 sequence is CASSQDPGQSYGYTF. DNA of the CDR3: TGCGCCAGCAGCCAAGATCCGGGGCAGAGCTATGGCTACACCTTC.

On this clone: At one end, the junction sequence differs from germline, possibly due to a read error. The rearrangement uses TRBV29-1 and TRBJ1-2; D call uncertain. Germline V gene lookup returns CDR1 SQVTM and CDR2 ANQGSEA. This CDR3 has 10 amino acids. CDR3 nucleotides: TGCGGCGTTAGTCAGATTGGCTACACCTTC. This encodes CGVSQIGYTF.

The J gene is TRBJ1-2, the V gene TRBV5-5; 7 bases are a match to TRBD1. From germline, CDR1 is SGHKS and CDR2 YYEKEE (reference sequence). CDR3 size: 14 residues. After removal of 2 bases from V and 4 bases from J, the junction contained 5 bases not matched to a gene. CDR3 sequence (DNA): TGTGCCAGCAGCTTTCGGGACAGCCCCTATGGCTACACCTTC. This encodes CASSFRDSPYGYTF.

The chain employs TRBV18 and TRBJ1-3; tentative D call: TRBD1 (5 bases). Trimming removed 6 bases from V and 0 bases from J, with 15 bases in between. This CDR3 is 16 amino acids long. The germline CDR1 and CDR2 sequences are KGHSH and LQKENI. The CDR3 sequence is CASSMTETVSGNTIYF. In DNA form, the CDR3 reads TGTGCCAGCTCTATGACAGAGACAGTCTCTGGAAACACCATATATTTT.

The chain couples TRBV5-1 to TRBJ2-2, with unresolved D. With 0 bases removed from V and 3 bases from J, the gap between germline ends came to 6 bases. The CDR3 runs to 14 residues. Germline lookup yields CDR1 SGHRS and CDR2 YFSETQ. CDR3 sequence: CASSLGQDTGELFF. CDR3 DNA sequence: TGCGCCAGCAGCTTGGGGCAGGACACCGGGGAGCTGTTTTTT.

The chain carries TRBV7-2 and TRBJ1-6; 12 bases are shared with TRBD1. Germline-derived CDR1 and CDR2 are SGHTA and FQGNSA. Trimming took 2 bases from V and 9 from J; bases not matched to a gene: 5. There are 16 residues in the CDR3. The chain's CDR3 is CASSLRGQGAGSPLHF. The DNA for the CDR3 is TGTGCCAGCAGCTTAAGGGGACAGGGGGCTGGTTCACCCCTCCACTTT.

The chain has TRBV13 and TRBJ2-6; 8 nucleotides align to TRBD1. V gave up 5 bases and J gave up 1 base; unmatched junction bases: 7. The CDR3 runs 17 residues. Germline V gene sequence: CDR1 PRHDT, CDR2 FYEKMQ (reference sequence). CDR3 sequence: CASSLGQGGSGANVLTF. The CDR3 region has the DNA TGTGCCAGCAGCCTCGGACAGGGCGGATCTGGGGCCAACGTCCTGACTTTC.

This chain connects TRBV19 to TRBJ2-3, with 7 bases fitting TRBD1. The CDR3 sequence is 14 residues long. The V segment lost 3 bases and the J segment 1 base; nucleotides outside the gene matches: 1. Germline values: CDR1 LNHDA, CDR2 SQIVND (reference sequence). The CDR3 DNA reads TGTGCCAGTAGTATCGGGACAGGCACAGATACGCAGTATTTT. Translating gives CASSIGTGTDTQYF.

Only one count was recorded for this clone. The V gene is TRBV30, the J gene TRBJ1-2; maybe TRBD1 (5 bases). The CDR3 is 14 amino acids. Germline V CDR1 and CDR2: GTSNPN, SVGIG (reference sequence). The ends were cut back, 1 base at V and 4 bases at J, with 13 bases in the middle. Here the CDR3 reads CAWSGAGGIYGYTF. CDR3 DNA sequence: TGTGCCTGGAGTGGAGCGGGGGGAATCTATGGCTACACCTTC.

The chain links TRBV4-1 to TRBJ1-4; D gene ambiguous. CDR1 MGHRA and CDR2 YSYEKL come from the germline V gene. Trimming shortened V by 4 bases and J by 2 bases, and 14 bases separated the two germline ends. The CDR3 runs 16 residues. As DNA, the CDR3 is TGCGCCAGCAGCCCACTTGGGAGGGAGACTAATGAAAAACTGTTTTTT. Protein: CASSPLGRETNEKLFF.

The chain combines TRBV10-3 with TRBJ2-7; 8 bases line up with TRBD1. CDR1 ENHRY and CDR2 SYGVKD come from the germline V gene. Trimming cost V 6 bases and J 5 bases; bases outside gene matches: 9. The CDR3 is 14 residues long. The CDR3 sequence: CAIRQSDRGNEQYF. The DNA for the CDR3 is TGTGCCATCAGACAATCCGACAGGGGCAACGAGCAGTACTTC.

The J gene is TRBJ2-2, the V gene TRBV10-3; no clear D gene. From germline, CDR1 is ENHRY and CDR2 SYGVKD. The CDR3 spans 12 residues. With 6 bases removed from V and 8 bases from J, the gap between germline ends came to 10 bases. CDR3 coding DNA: TGTGCCATCAGCTCGGTTAGGGGGGAGCTGTTTTTT. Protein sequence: CAISSVRGELFF.

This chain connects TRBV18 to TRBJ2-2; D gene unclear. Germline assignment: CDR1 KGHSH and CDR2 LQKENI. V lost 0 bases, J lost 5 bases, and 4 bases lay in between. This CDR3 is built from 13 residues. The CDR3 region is CASSPPGTGELFF. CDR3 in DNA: TGTGCCAGCTCACCACCAGGGACCGGGGAGCTGTTTTTT. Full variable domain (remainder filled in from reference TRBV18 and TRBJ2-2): NAGVMQNPRHLVRRRGQEARLRCSPMKGHSHVYWYRQLPEEGLKFMVYLQKENIIDESGMPKERFSAEFPKEGPSILRIQQVVRGDSAAYFCASSPPGTGELFFGEGSRLTVL.

The chain's CDR3 is CATSSGTGNVQPQHF. The CDR3 DNA is TGTGCCACCAGCAGCGGGACAGGGAATGTACAGCCCCAGCATTTT. The chain employs TRBV15 and TRBJ1-5; 9 bases agree with TRBD1. The germline gives CDR1 LNHNV, CDR2 YYDKDF (reference sequence). V gave up 3 bases and J gave up 7 bases; unmatched junction bases: 7. This CDR3 spans 15 amino acids.

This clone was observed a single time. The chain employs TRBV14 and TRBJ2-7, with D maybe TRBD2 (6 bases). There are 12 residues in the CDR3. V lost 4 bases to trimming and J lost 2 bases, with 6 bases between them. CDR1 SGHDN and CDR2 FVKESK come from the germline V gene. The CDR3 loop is CASSRGAYEQYF. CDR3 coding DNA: TGTGCCAGCAGCCGGGGGGCCTACGAGCAGTACTTC.

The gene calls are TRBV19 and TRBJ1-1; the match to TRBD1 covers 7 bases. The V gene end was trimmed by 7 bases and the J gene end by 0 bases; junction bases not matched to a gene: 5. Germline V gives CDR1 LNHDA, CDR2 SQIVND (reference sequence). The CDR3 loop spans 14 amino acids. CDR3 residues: CASTRGQLNTEAFF. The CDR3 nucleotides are TGTGCCAGTACAAGGGGGCAGCTGAACACTGAAGCTTTCTTT.

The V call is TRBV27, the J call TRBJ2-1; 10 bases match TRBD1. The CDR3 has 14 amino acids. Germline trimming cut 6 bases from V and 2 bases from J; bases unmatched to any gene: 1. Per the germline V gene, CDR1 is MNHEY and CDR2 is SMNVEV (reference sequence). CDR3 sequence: CASSGTGAYNEQFF. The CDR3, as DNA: TGTGCCAGCAGCGGGACAGGGGCCTACAATGAGCAGTTCTTC.

CDR3 amino acids: CASSLTGGGEAFF. In nucleotides, the CDR3 is TGTGCCAGTAGCTTAACAGGGGGAGGAGAAGCTTTCTTT. The chain uses TRBV19 and TRBJ1-1; 8 nucleotides line up with TRBD1. The V gene end was trimmed by 6 bases and the J gene end by 8 bases; junction bases not matched to a gene: 8. Germline CDR1 LNHDA, CDR2 SQIVND (reference sequence). CDR3 size: 13 residues.

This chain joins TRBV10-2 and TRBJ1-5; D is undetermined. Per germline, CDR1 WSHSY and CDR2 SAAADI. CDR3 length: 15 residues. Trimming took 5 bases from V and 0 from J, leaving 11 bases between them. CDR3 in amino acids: CASSLVGVSNQPQHF. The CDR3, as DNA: TGCGCCAGCAGTCTCGTAGGTGTTAGCAATCAGCCCCAGCATTTT.

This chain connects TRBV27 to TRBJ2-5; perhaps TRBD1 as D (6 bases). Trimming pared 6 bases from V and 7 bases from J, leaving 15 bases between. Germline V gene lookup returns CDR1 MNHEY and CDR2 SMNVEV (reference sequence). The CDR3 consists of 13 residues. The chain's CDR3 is CASRQGPSATQYF. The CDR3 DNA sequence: TGTGCCAGCAGGCAGGGGCCGTCGGCGACCCAGTACTTC.

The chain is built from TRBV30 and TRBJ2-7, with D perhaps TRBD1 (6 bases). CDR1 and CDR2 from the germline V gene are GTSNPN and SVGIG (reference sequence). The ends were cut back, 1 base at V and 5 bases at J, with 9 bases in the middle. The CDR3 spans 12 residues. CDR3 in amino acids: CAWSETGNEQYF. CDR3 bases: TGTGCCTGGAGTGAAACAGGGAACGAGCAGTACTTC.